This entry lists 19 T cell receptor beta chains sequenced from one sample in a study of T cell responses to AZD1222 COVID-19 vaccine. Measured with immunoSEQ multiplex PCR; TCRdb has only the in-frame clones, and not every one. The profile shows around 120,000 clones, around 91% of them singletons. Source: peripheral blood, taken 28 days after the second AZD1222 dose. The source is an adult who received the AZD1222 COVID-19 vaccine.

As for this clone: Germline and junction disagree at one end, which may indicate a read error. The V call is TRBV7-7, the J call TRBJ2-5; 9 nucleotides align to TRBD2. CDR1 is SSHAT, CDR2 FNYEAQ, per germline (reference sequence). The CDR3 loop spans 16 amino acids. Here the CDR3 reads CASSPTGGGGGETQYF. The CDR3 DNA follows: TGTGCTAGCAGCCCAACTGGCGGGGGGGGTGGTGAGACCCAGTACTTC.

The V gene is TRBV12-2, the J gene TRBJ1-4; the table's D call of TRBD1 was not tested on the DNA. TRBV12-2 is marked as a pseudogene. There are 18 residues in the CDR3. As DNA, the CDR3 is TGTGCAAGTCGCTTAGTAGGTGGCAGGGTCATCTGGTGTGAAAAACTGTTTTTT. This encodes CASRLVGGRVIWCEKLFF.

This rearrangement joins TRBV2 to TRBJ2-1; 7 positions match TRBD1. This CDR3 has 14 amino acids. The V segment lost 1 base and the J segment 4 bases; nucleotides outside the gene matches: 1. Looked up from germline, CDR1 is SNHLY and CDR2 is FYNNEI. This chain's CDR3 is CASSEGTGYNEQFF. The CDR3 DNA reads TGTGCCAGCAGTGAAGGGACAGGTTACAATGAGCAGTTCTTC.

This clone showed up just a few times. This rearrangement joins TRBV15 to TRBJ2-1; 7 nucleotides align to TRBD2. V lost 2 bases and J lost 6; bases outside the gene matches: 13. The CDR3 sequence is 17 residues long. CDR1 is LNHNV, CDR2 YYDKDF, per germline (reference sequence). CDR3 sequence reads: CATSRSKGTTGPNEQFF. The CDR3 DNA reads as TGTGCCACCAGCAGATCCAAGGGGACTACCGGCCCCAATGAGCAGTTCTTC. The full variable domain, in which reference TRBV15 and TRBJ2-1 provide the parts outside the CDR3, is DAMVIQNPRYQVTQFGKPVTLSCSQTLNHNVMYWYQQKSSQAPKLLFHYYDKDFNNEADTPDNFQSRRPNTSFCFLDIRSPGLGDTAMYLCATSRSKGTTGPNEQFFGPGTRLTVL.

J is TRBJ2-5 and V is TRBV5-1; D could derive from TRBD1 or TRBD2 (5 bases each). V was cut by 3 bases and J by 4 bases, with 10 bases left in between. The germline V gene has CDR1 SGHRS and CDR2 YFSETQ. The CDR3 loop spans 13 amino acids. CDR3: CASSWDGGETQYF. The CDR3 coding sequence is TGCGCCAGCAGCTGGGACGGAGGAGAGACCCAGTACTTC.

This chain links TRBV5-1 with TRBJ1-1; D is unresolved. Trimming stripped 0 bases from V and 0 bases from J, with 9 bases between. Germline V gene data show CDR1 as SGHRS and CDR2 as YFSETQ. The CDR3 sequence is 15 residues long. CDR3 protein: CASSLDINMNTEAFF. In DNA form, the CDR3 reads TGCGCCAGCAGCTTGGACATAAACATGAACACTGAAGCTTTCTTT.

The chain couples TRBV3-1 (or the pseudogene TRBV3-2) to TRBJ1-1; 8 nucleotides agree with TRBD1. This CDR3 contains 16 residues. The trim removed 2 bases at V and 4 bases at J, leaving 9 bases unmatched. Germline CDR1 LGHDT, CDR2 YNNKEL (reference sequence). This CDR3 is CASSQRQGISGTEAFF. The DNA of the CDR3 is TGTGCCAGCAGCCAAAGACAGGGGATCTCTGGCACTGAAGCTTTCTTT.

This clone was detected once. The chain combines TRBV2 with TRBJ1-2, with 7 bases aligning to TRBD1. Germline trimming cut 6 bases from V and 6 bases from J; bases unmatched to any gene: 7. CDR1 and CDR2 (germline): SNHLY, FYNNEI. This CDR3 region has 13 residues. The CDR3 DNA is TGTGCCAGCAGAGGACAGGCCCCGAATGGCTACACCTTC. Amino acid sequence: CASRGQAPNGYTF.

This chain uses TRBV13 with TRBJ2-1, with 9 bases identical to TRBD2. The J segment lost 7 bases and the V segment lost 6 bases, leaving 7 bases of the junction unmatched. Germline CDR1 PRHDT, CDR2 FYEKMQ (reference sequence). CDR3 length equals 14 residues. In DNA form, the CDR3 reads TGTGCCAGCAGTGGCGGGAGGGTTGATAATGAGCAGTTCTTC. It encodes CASSGGRVDNEQFF.

This chain links TRBV27 with TRBJ1-5; D possibly corresponds to TRBD1 (5 bases). The V and J ends lost 3 bases and 4 bases respectively, with 19 bases between them. This CDR3 has 17 residues. Germline loops: CDR1 MNHEY, CDR2 SMNVEV (reference sequence). The CDR3 is CASSFPRGEVRNQPQHF. CDR3 DNA: TGTGCCAGCAGTTTCCCCCGAGGGGAGGTAAGGAATCAGCCCCAGCATTTT.

This rearrangement joins TRBV24-1 to TRBJ1-3, with D possibly being TRBD1 (5 bases). Germline loops: CDR1 KGHDR, CDR2 SFDVKD. This CDR3 comprises 15 residues. The V and J ends lost 3 bases and 0 bases respectively, with 8 bases between them. The DNA of the CDR3 is TGTGCCACCAGTGATGGGGCAGACTCTGGAAACACCATATATTTT. Translating gives CATSDGADSGNTIYF.

The chain combines TRBV3-1 (or the pseudogene TRBV3-2) with TRBJ1-1; 7 bases are shared with TRBD1. The V gene end was trimmed by 6 bases and the J gene end by 5 bases; junction bases not matched to a gene: 6. This CDR3 is built from 13 residues. The germline V gene encodes CDR1 LGHDT and CDR2 YNNKEL (reference sequence). CDR3 loop: CASRIQGTTEAFF. CDR3 nucleotide sequence: TGTGCCAGCAGGATACAGGGGACGACTGAAGCTTTCTTT.

The chain joins TRBV5-4 to TRBJ1-3; D is uncertain. There are 14 residues in the CDR3. With 3 bases removed from V and 0 bases from J, the gap between germline ends came to 7 bases. Germline CDR1 SGHNT, CDR2 YYREEE (reference sequence). The chain's CDR3 is CASSSKTSGNTIYF. CDR3 nucleotide sequence: TGTGCCAGCAGCTCCAAAACCTCTGGAAACACCATATATTTT. The complete variable domain, with remaining parts taken from reference TRBV5-4 and TRBJ1-3, reads ETGVTQSPTHLIKTRGQQVTLRCSSQSGHNTVSWYQQALGQGPQFIFQYYREEENGRGNFPPRFSGLQFPNYSSELNVNALELDDSALYLCASSSKTSGNTIYFGEGSWLTVV.

A few counts support this clone. V usage is TRBV2 and J usage is TRBJ1-2; 8 positions agree with TRBD1. This CDR3 contains 14 residues. V was pared by 6 bases and J by 4 bases, with 7 bases of the junction left unmatched. Germline CDR1 SNHLY, CDR2 FYNNEI. As DNA, the CDR3 is TGTGCCAGCAGCTCAGGGGGCTTCGGCTATGGCTACACCTTC. Protein sequence: CASSSGGFGYGYTF.

The chain couples TRBV4-1 to TRBJ1-5, with 7 bases identical to TRBD1. The CDR3 extends over 16 amino acids. Germline assignment: CDR1 MGHRA and CDR2 YSYEKL. Trimming removed 0 bases from V and 7 bases from J; junction bases left unmatched: 9. CDR3 nucleotide sequence: TGCGCCAGCAGCCAAGAGAGCGACAGGGAATACCAGCCCCAGCATTTT. Its translation is CASSQESDREYQPQHF.

This chain uses TRBV14 with TRBJ1-5; unclear D gene. Germline V gives CDR1 SGHDN, CDR2 FVKESK. V gave up 4 bases and J gave up 3 bases, with 13 bases separating them. CDR3 size: 15 residues. For the CDR3, the DNA is TGTGCCAGCAGCCGGACCTTGGGCCACAATCAGCCCCAGCATTTT. Its translation is CASSRTLGHNQPQHF.

The V call is TRBV30, the J call TRBJ2-1; D not certain. This CDR3 has 11 amino acids. V gave up 4 bases and J gave up 3 bases, with 4 bases separating them. The germline CDR1 and CDR2 sequences are GTSNPN and SVGIG (reference sequence). As DNA, the CDR3 is TGTGCCTGGACCAACTACAATGAGCAGTTCTTC. It translates to CAWTNYNEQFF.

The J gene is TRBJ2-5, the V gene TRBV7-8; D is unclear. The CDR3 contains 12 residues. In germline, CDR1 is SGHVS, CDR2 FQNEAQ. Trimming cost V 4 bases and J 7 bases, with 10 bases left between them. The CDR3 loop is CASSSRLVTQYF. DNA for the CDR3: TGTGCCAGCAGCTCACGCCTGGTGACCCAGTACTTC. Variable domain in full (rest from reference TRBV7-8 and TRBJ2-5): GAGVSQSPRYKVAKRGQDVALRCDPISGHVSLFWYQQALGQGPEFLTYFQNEAQLDKSGLPSDRFFAERPEGSVSTLKIQRTQQEDSAVYLCASSSRLVTQYFGPGTRLLVL.

This chain links TRBV27 with TRBJ1-2; D is perhaps TRBD1 (6 bases). Looked up from germline, CDR1 is MNHEY and CDR2 is SMNVEV (reference sequence). Trimming removed 6 bases from V and 3 bases from J, with 11 bases in between. CDR3 length: 13 amino acids. In nucleotides, the CDR3 is TGTGCCAGCAGGGGGACAAGGGACTATGGCTACACCTTC. Its translation: CASRGTRDYGYTF.